The 26 T cell receptor beta chains listed next were all sequenced from one sample in a study of regulatory T cells in long-lasting Graves disease. Researchers made TCR beta libraries by using iRepertoire HTBI primers and running Arm-PCR on CDR3 regions. MiXCR, run by TCRdb on the multiplex PCR reads, gives a single entry per CDR3 protein. The sample lists some 470,000 distinct CDR3 sequences, about a fifth seen once, with roughly 7% in the top ten. The time point denotes: persistent/refractory GD, antithyroid drugs over 5 years with positive TRAb. PBMC RNA served as the TCR library source. Sequencing used peripheral blood mononuclear cells (PBMCs), obtained when the disease was refractory, from a patient treated with antithyroid drugs. These receptors all stem from a female donor with Graves disease.

This clonotype came up many times. The chain employs TRBV28 and TRBJ2-7, with TRBD2 matching over 7 bases. Looked up from germline, CDR1 is MDHEN and CDR2 is SYDVKM. With V trimmed by 5 bases and J by 4 bases, 11 bases remained unmatched. This CDR3 is built from 15 residues. The CDR3, as DNA: TGTGCCAGCAGTCCTGGGGCTAGCGGAGGGTACGAGCAGTACTTC. Translation: CASSPGASGGYEQYF.

In regard to this clonotype: This may be a read error: a much more frequent sequence differs by one nucleotide. This chain connects TRBV29-1 to TRBJ1-1; D perhaps matches TRBD1 (5 bases). V lost 5 bases, J lost 1 base, and 11 bases lay in between. The germline CDR1 and CDR2 sequences are SQVTM and ANQGSEA. The CDR3 covers 13 residues. The CDR3 region has the DNA TGCAGCGTTAGGGGAGGTCAGAACACTGAAGCTTTCTTT. Its protein product is CSVRGGQNTEAFF.

Ten or more counts support this clonotype. The chain joins TRBV28 to TRBJ1-5; D is undetermined. V lost 3 bases to trimming and J lost 3 bases, with 12 bases between them. The CDR3 consists of 15 residues. The germline gives CDR1 MDHEN, CDR2 SYDVKM. The CDR3 region is CASSLGDGNNQPQHF. In DNA form, the CDR3 reads TGTGCCAGCAGTTTGGGTGACGGAAACAATCAGCCCCAGCATTTT.

This clonotype was recorded a few times. This chain links TRBV20-1 with TRBJ2-7, with D unresolved. The CDR3 spans 11 residues. Germline CDR1 DFQATT, CDR2 SNEGSKA (reference sequence). Trimming stripped 3 bases from V and 6 bases from J, with 9 bases between. The CDR3 loop is CSARSGPEQYF. CDR3 DNA: TGCAGTGCTAGGTCTGGGCCCGAGCAGTACTTC.

The gene calls are TRBV12-3 or TRBV12-4 and TRBJ2-6; D is ambiguous. The V and J ends lost 4 bases and 0 bases respectively, with 10 bases between them. The CDR3 is made up of 16 amino acids. The CDR3 DNA sequence: TGTGCCAGCAGTTGGGAAGTATCCTCTGGGGCCAACGTCCTGACTTTC. Translated, it gives CASSWEVSSGANVLTF.

The V call is TRBV19, the J call TRBJ1-5, with 10 bases lining up with TRBD1. This CDR3 spans 16 amino acids. The V gene's germline CDR1 is LNHDA and CDR2 SQIVND (reference sequence). After removal of 4 bases from V and 8 bases from J, the junction contained 11 bases not matched to a gene. The CDR3 protein is CASSTFGTGALKPQHF. CDR3 DNA: TGTGCCAGTAGTACCTTTGGGACAGGGGCCTTAAAGCCCCAGCATTTT.

The CDR3 region has the DNA TGTGCCAGCAGCTTAAGAGGACAGGGGGGCTACGAGCAGTACTTC. Translation gives CASSLRGQGGYEQYF. V gene TRBV7-3 combines with J gene TRBJ2-7; 10 nucleotides align to TRBD1. The CDR3 is made up of 15 amino acids. V gave up 1 base and J gave up 3 bases; unmatched junction bases: 3. Germline CDR1 SGHTA, CDR2 FQGTGA.

This clonotype occurred a few times. The V gene is TRBV5-1, the J gene TRBJ2-7, with TRBD1 identical over 7 bases. This CDR3 has 16 amino acids. The V gene end was trimmed by 4 bases and the J gene end by 0 bases; junction bases not matched to a gene: 10. Germline V gene lookup returns CDR1 SGHRS and CDR2 YFSETQ. The CDR3 coding sequence is TGCGCCAGCAGCCTACCCCGGGACAGTTCCTCCTACGAGCAGTACTTC. Its translation is CASSLPRDSSSYEQYF.

This clonotype was counted many times. This chain connects TRBV5-1 to TRBJ1-2; the D is unclear. Germline values: CDR1 SGHRS, CDR2 YFSETQ. This CDR3 is 14 amino acids long. The V end lost 0 bases, the J end lost 4 bases, and 10 bases lay between the germline ends. CDR3 protein: CASSLVVGSYGYTF. The CDR3 nucleotides read TGCGCCAGCAGCTTGGTTGTAGGAAGCTATGGCTACACCTTC.

This clonotype was seen ten or more times. This chain links TRBV28 with TRBJ2-7; D possibly corresponds to TRBD1 (6 bases). CDR3 size: 16 residues. The V and J ends lost 5 bases and 2 bases respectively, with 19 bases between them. The germline V gene has CDR1 MDHEN and CDR2 SYDVKM. CDR3 region: CASSPTGGGSAYEQYF. CDR3 nucleotide sequence: TGTGCCAGCAGTCCGACAGGCGGTGGTTCGGCCTACGAGCAGTACTTC. The full variable domain, completed using reference TRBV28 and TRBJ2-7, is DVKVTQSSRYLVKRTGEKVFLECVQDMDHENMFWYRQDPGLGLRLIYFSYDVKMKEKGDIPEGYSVSREKKERFSLILESASTNQTSMYLCASSPTGGGSAYEQYFGPGTRLTVT.

This sequence joins TRBV7-2 and TRBJ2-1, with D perhaps matching TRBD2 (6 bases). The CDR3 has 14 residues. With 3 bases removed from V and 10 bases from J, the gap between germline ends came to 16 bases. Germline V gene data show CDR1 as SGHTA and CDR2 as FQGNSA. The CDR3 reads CASSFGTGGREQFF. The CDR3 nucleotides read TGTGCCAGCAGCTTTGGGACCGGGGGTCGAGAGCAGTTCTTC. Looking up the rest from reference TRBV7-2 and TRBJ2-1 gives the full variable domain: GAGVSQSPSNKVTEKGKDVELRCDPISGHTALYWYRQSLGQGLEFLIYFQGNSAPDKSGLPSDRFSAERTGGSVSTLTIQRTQQEDSAVYLCASSFGTGGREQFFGPGTRLTVL.

The chain combines TRBV2 with TRBJ2-1, with TRBD2 identical over 11 bases. With V trimmed by 6 bases and J by 5 bases, 3 bases remained unmatched. Germline values: CDR1 SNHLY, CDR2 FYNNEI. CDR3 size: 14 residues. The CDR3 sequence is CASRKTSGDNEQFF. The CDR3 region has the DNA TGTGCCAGCAGGAAGACTAGCGGGGACAATGAGCAGTTCTTC.

This clonotype was counted many times. This chain links TRBV28 with TRBJ2-7, with D possibly being TRBD1 (5 bases). This CDR3 region has 13 residues. Trimming left V 5 bases short and J 7 bases short, with 15 bases between. The germline gives CDR1 MDHEN, CDR2 SYDVKM. The CDR3 sequence: CASSNTRVREQYF. In nucleotides, the CDR3 is TGTGCCAGCAGTAATACCAGGGTTCGGGAGCAGTACTTC.

This clonotype was counted ten times or more. CDR3 in DNA: TGTGCCAGCTCCGACGGGGGAGTAAATGAAAAACTGTTTTTT. This codes for CASSDGGVNEKLFF. This chain connects TRBV12-3 or TRBV12-4 to TRBJ1-4; D may be TRBD1 (5 bases). The CDR3 runs 14 residues. Trimming removed 8 bases at V and 5 bases at J, with 15 bases between.

This clonotype was counted a few times. This chain links TRBV28 with TRBJ2-1; D is perhaps TRBD1 (6 bases). V was clipped by 4 bases and J by 9 bases, with 13 bases between them. CDR1 and CDR2 (germline): MDHEN, SYDVKM. This CDR3 is 13 amino acids long. The CDR3 coding sequence is TGTGCCAGCAGTTATACAGGGCGATCTGAGCAGTTCTTC. This encodes CASSYTGRSEQFF.

This clonotype came up a few times. The chain joins TRBV6-5 to TRBJ1-2, with D perhaps matching TRBD1 (6 bases). The germline V gene encodes CDR1 MNHEY and CDR2 SVGAGI. Trimming stripped 2 bases from V and 8 bases from J, with 15 bases between. The CDR3 is 14 amino acids. DNA for the CDR3: TGTGCCAGCAGTTACACTGACAGGTTAAGGGGCTACACCTTC. Translated, it gives CASSYTDRLRGYTF.

This clonotype was counted many times. The chain has TRBV20-1 and TRBJ2-7; TRBD2 matches 9 bases. The ends lost 6 bases at V and 7 bases at J; junction bases unmatched: 16. CDR1 is DFQATT and CDR2 is SNEGSKA in the germline V gene (reference sequence). The CDR3 is 15 amino acids. The DNA for the CDR3 is TGCAGTGCGCCGGGGGGGTTTAGCGGGAGTAATGAGCAGTACTTC. It translates to CSAPGGFSGSNEQYF.

This clonotype showed up just a few times. V gene TRBV2 combines with J gene TRBJ2-7; weak D call: TRBD1 (6 bases). CDR1 and CDR2 (germline): SNHLY, FYNNEI. The CDR3 length is 13 residues. The V end was cut by 5 bases, the J end by 9 bases, with 17 bases between. The CDR3 sequence is CASSLNQGTGQYF. CDR3 in DNA: TGTGCCAGCAGTCTAAACCAGGGGACGGGGCAGTACTTC.

Only a few counts were recorded for this clonotype. One end of the junction does not line up with germline, which may come from a read error. V gene TRBV5-6 combines with J gene TRBJ1-6, with D perhaps TRBD1 (6 bases). The CDR3 contains 14 residues. CDR1 is SGHDT and CDR2 is YYEEEE in the germline V gene. CDR3 amino acids: CASSQGQSNSPLHF. The CDR3 nucleotides read TGCGCCAGCAGCCAAGGACAGAGTAATTCACCCCTCCACTTT.

The chain has TRBV7-9 and TRBJ2-2, with a tentative D call TRBD2 (5 bases). Trimming stripped 5 bases from V and 7 bases from J, with 17 bases between. The CDR3 is made up of 15 amino acids. The germline CDR1 and CDR2 sequences are SEHNR and FQNEAQ (reference sequence). The CDR3: CASSDRSWRFGELFF. For the CDR3, the DNA is TGTGCCAGCAGCGACCGCTCATGGAGGTTCGGGGAGCTGTTTTTT.

This clonotype has a count of ten or more. The chain links TRBV20-1 to TRBJ2-7, with 7 bases lining up with TRBD1. There are 13 residues in the CDR3. V shed 1 base and J 3 bases; nucleotides not matched to a gene: 3. Germline V lookup: CDR1 DFQATT, CDR2 SNEGSKA (reference sequence). CDR3 in amino acids: CSARGQGVYEQYF. The CDR3 coding sequence is TGCAGTGCTAGAGGACAGGGAGTCTACGAGCAGTACTTC.

The table lists this clonotype with many counts. The chain links TRBV7-2 to TRBJ1-5; 10 bases align to TRBD1. Losses at the gene ends were 5 bases for V and 5 bases for J; bases not matched to a gene: 3. Germline V CDR1 and CDR2: SGHTA, FQGNSA. The CDR3 runs 14 residues. For the CDR3, the DNA is TGTGCCAGCAGCCAGACAGGGGGCTATCAGCCCCAGCATTTT. As protein: CASSQTGGYQPQHF. Variable domain in full (rest from reference TRBV7-2 and TRBJ1-5): GAGVSQSPSNKVTEKGKDVELRCDPISGHTALYWYRQSLGQGLEFLIYFQGNSAPDKSGLPSDRFSAERTGGSVSTLTIQRTQQEDSAVYLCASSQTGGYQPQHFGDGTRLSIL.

A few counts support this clonotype. A much larger clone differs by one base, so this may be a read error. The genes are TRBV28 and TRBJ2-7, with 7 nucleotides matching TRBD1. V gave up 6 bases and J gave up 2 bases; unmatched junction bases: 4. This CDR3 has 13 amino acids. Germline-derived CDR1 and CDR2 are MDHEN and SYDVKM. The CDR3 spells CASSATGAYEQYF. CDR3 bases: TGTGCCAGCAGCGCCACAGGGGCCTACGAGCAGTACTTC.

This clonotype has a count of ten or more. The V gene is TRBV6-1, the J gene TRBJ1-6, with 8 bases that match TRBD1. The CDR3 runs 15 residues. Unmatched junction bases numbered 1, after V lost 3 bases and J lost 3 bases. In germline, CDR1 is MNHNS, CDR2 SASEGT. CDR3 nucleotides: TGTGCCAGCAGTGACGGACAGGGCTATAATTCACCCCTCCACTTT. Its translation: CASSDGQGYNSPLHF.

Points on this clonotype: This may come from a read error, since a much larger clone is one base off. The chain recombines TRBV20-1 with TRBJ1-2; 8 nucleotides line up with TRBD1. The germline V gene has CDR1 DFQATT and CDR2 SNEGSKA (reference sequence). CDR3 length: 15 amino acids. Trimming cost V 1 base and J 4 bases; bases outside gene matches: 8. The CDR3 protein is CSARGLGTGGYGYTF. The CDR3 bases are TGCAGTGCTAGAGGTCTGGGAACAGGGGGCTATGGCTACACCTTC.

In DNA, the CDR3 is TGTGCCAGCAGTTTAGGCGGGGTCGATGAGCAGTTCTTC. Translating gives CASSLGGVDEQFF. The rearrangement joins TRBV28 to TRBJ2-1; maybe TRBD2 (6 bases). V lost 2 bases to trimming and J lost 8 bases, with 10 bases between them. The CDR3 has 13 residues. CDR1 and CDR2 from the germline V gene are MDHEN and SYDVKM.